This T cell receptor beta chain is drawn from a study of T cell repertoires in cytomegalovirus infection. Study-wide context: Indicated by public TCR beta signatures were CMV infection and matching HLA type. Study conclusions and caveats: Clonotype analysis showed dominance of the ex vivo response by HLA-C-restricted CMV-specific TCR beta clonotypes. Cumulative public TCR beta family frequency identified CMV carriers with the relevant HLA.

MiXCR, run by TCRdb on the reads, gives a single entry per CDR3 protein. There are fewer than 1,000,000 distinct CDR3 sequences in the sample; roughly 30% occur only once, and over 11% lies in the top ten. Trimming took 0 bases from V and 3 from J; bases not matched to a gene: 11. CDR1 and CDR2 (germline): SGHAT, FQNNGV. The CDR3 is 18 amino acids. This clonotype showed up just a few times. Antigen specificity is unknown. The rearrangement uses TRBV11-2 and TRBJ2-7; TRBD2 matches 10 bases. The source is a human donor in good health (CMV status not recorded). Some clones in this sample may be carry-over from other donors' samples. Here the sequenced sample was cultured CD8+ T cells from PBMCs, taken from culture after CMV antigen stimulation. The chain's CDR3 is CASSLDIRASGSLYEQYV. In DNA, the CDR3 is TGTGCCAGCAGCTTAGATATCCGGGCTAGCGGGAGCCTCTACGAGCAGTACGTC.